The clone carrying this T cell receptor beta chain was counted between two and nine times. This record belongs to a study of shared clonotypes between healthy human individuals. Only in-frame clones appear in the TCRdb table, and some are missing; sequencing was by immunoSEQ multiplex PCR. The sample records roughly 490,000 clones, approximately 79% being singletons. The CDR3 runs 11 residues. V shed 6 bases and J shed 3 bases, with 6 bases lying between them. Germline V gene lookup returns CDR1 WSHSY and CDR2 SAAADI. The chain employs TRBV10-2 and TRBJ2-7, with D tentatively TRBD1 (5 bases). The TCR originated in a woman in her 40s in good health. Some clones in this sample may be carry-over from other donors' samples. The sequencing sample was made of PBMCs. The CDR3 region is CASRQVYEQYF. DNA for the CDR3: TGCGCCAGCAGACAGGTCTACGAGCAGTACTTC.